This T cell receptor beta chain was recorded in a study of T cells in Graves' hyperthyroidism and ophthalmopathy. Study conclusions and caveats: A 13 V-J signature model discriminated ophthalmopathy versus stable hyperthyroidism. Blood also carried most thyroid clonotypes expanded above 0.001.

Template material for amplifying TCR beta CDR3 regions consisted of RNA transcripts. Using the HTBI primer set, a first-round RT-PCR was run on the TCR CDR3. TCRdb recomputed calls from the multiplex PCR reads with MiXCR, one row per CDR3 protein. The sample lists roughly 510,000 distinct CDR3 sequences, approximately 48% occurring once. Clinical symptoms, serum thyroxine and TRAb, thyroid ultrasound and orbital computed tomography together formed the diagnostic basis. This CDR3 has 13 amino acids. The V gene's germline CDR1 is DFQATT and CDR2 SNEGSKA (reference sequence). The germline V and J ends were trimmed by 5 bases and 2 bases, with 12 bases remaining between them. The sample holds a few counts of this clonotype. What it binds is not known.

The gene calls are TRBV20-1 and TRBJ1-1; D may be TRBD1 (5 bases). The receptor was derived from an adult woman with Graves' disease, either hyperthyroidism or ophthalmopathy (not recorded which). The sample comprised peripheral blood or thyroid tissue (not recorded which). CDR3 region: CSAGTGGNTEAFF. CDR3 bases: TGCAGTGCTGGGACCGGGGGAAACACTGAAGCTTTCTTT.